A single sample is the source of the 27 T cell receptor beta chains below, sequenced in a study of identical twins. One entry per CDR3 protein results from TCRdb running MiXCR on the 5' RACE reads. The table has roughly 710,000 distinct CDR3 sequences, around 6% seen once. The sequenced sample consisted of naive T cells sorted from blood. These receptors were collected from a man younger than 30 in good health.

There are many counts of this clonotype. The J gene is TRBJ1-6, the V gene TRBV20-1; TRBD1 aligns across 9 bases. Germline trimming cut 2 bases from V and 8 bases from J; bases unmatched to any gene: 4. Germline V gives CDR1 DFQATT, CDR2 SNEGSKA (reference sequence). CDR3 length equals 14 residues. The CDR3 sequence: CSARRDREYSPLHF. The DNA of the CDR3 is TGCAGTGCTAGAAGGGACAGGGAATATTCACCCCTCCACTTT.

This clonotype was seen at least ten times. The rearrangement uses TRBV6-5 and TRBJ1-2; possibly TRBD1 for D (5 bases). CDR1 is MNHEY, CDR2 SVGAGI, per germline. The V end was cut by 1 base, the J end by 0 bases, with 12 bases between. This CDR3 contains 16 residues. The CDR3 region is CASSYFRQTTNYGYTF. In DNA form, the CDR3 reads TGTGCCAGCAGTTACTTCCGACAGACTACTAACTATGGCTACACCTTC.

At least ten counts were recorded for this clonotype. This sequence joins TRBV7-9 and TRBJ2-7; TRBD2 might be the D (5 bases). V shed 5 bases and J shed 7 bases, with 18 bases lying between them. CDR1 and CDR2 (germline): SEHNR, FQNEAQ (reference sequence). The length of the CDR3 is 14 residues. The CDR3 nucleotides are TGTGCCAGCAGCCCAGATTTAATCACGGGGGAGCAGTACGTC. Translated: CASSPDLITGEQYV.

In this sample, this clonotype turned up many times. CDR3 loop: CSARSRGYQPQHF. Here the CDR3 DNA reads TGCAGTGCTAGATCCAGGGGTTATCAGCCCCAGCATTTT. The chain couples TRBV20-1 to TRBJ1-5, with D perhaps matching TRBD1 (6 bases). The CDR3 covers 13 residues. Germline V gene data show CDR1 as DFQATT and CDR2 as SNEGSKA (reference sequence). V dropped 2 bases and J dropped 5 bases, with 10 bases sitting between them.

There are many counts of this clonotype. The CDR3 nucleotides are TGCGCCAGCAGCCAACTCCTAGAAAGCTCCTACAATGAGCAGTTCTTC. Its protein is CASSQLLESSYNEQFF. The V call is TRBV4-3, the J call TRBJ2-1; D remains ambiguous. Germline CDR1 reads LGHNA; CDR2 reads YSLEER. Deletions cut 2 bases from V and 0 bases from J, with 11 bases between. The CDR3 is made up of 16 amino acids.

This clonotype was detected many times. The chain joins TRBV6-1 to TRBJ1-5; D uncertain. The CDR3 runs to 16 residues. The ends were cut back, 3 bases at V and 4 bases at J, with 16 bases in the middle. Germline CDR1 is MNHNS and CDR2 is SASEGT. CDR3 sequence reads: CASSDRAGRKNQPQHF. In DNA form, the CDR3 reads TGTGCCAGCAGTGACCGGGCGGGTCGAAAGAATCAGCCCCAGCATTTT.

The chain uses TRBV19 and TRBJ2-1, with no clear D. The CDR3 spans 13 residues. Trimming removed 3 bases from V and 9 bases from J, with 12 bases in between. Germline values: CDR1 LNHDA, CDR2 SQIVND (reference sequence). The CDR3 sequence: CASSIVDVPEQFF. CDR3 bases: TGTGCCAGTAGTATCGTAGACGTGCCTGAGCAGTTCTTC.

This clonotype came up many times. The chain has TRBV18 and TRBJ2-7, with 9 bases matching TRBD2. CDR3 length: 14 residues. Per germline, CDR1 KGHSH and CDR2 LQKENI. The trim removed 8 bases at V and 4 bases at J, leaving 9 bases unmatched. CDR3 in amino acids: CASALGTSFYEQYF. The CDR3 region has the DNA TGTGCCAGCGCACTGGGGACTAGCTTTTACGAGCAGTACTTC. Full variable domain (outside the CDR3, taken from reference TRBV18 and TRBJ2-7): NAGVMQNPRHLVRRRGQEARLRCSPMKGHSHVYWYRQLPEEGLKFMVYLQKENIIDESGMPKERFSAEFPKEGPSILRIQQVVRGDSAAYFCASALGTSFYEQYFGPGTRLTVT.

In its sample, this clonotype was seen a few times. The V call is TRBV6-2 or TRBV6-3, the J call TRBJ2-5; possible D gene TRBD2, 5 bases. Looked up from germline, CDR1 is MNHEY and CDR2 is SVGEGT. The CDR3 length is 16 residues. Trimming cost V 0 bases and J 5 bases, with 16 bases left between them. CDR3 bases: TGTGCCAGCAGTTACTCGAGGGCTTTCCTGGCGGAGACCCAGTACTTC. Translating gives CASSYSRAFLAETQYF.

As regards this clonotype: Being one base from a much bigger clone, this may be a read error. The CDR3 loop reads CASNYPLGGTQYF. CDR3 DNA sequence: TGTGCCAGCAATTACCCCCTGGGGGGTACGCAGTATTTT. The chain joins TRBV27 to TRBJ2-3, with TRBD2 as a possible D gene (6 bases). CDR3 length: 13 residues. Germline V CDR1 and CDR2: MNHEY, SMNVEV (reference sequence). V shed 7 bases and J shed 8 bases, with 16 bases lying between them.

In this sample, this clonotype turned up many times. V gene TRBV9 combines with J gene TRBJ2-1; D possibly corresponds to TRBD2 (6 bases). Germline-derived CDR1 and CDR2 are SGDLS and YYNGEE. V lost 0 bases and J 7 bases, leaving 8 bases between the germline ends. The CDR3 is made up of 13 amino acids. CDR3 sequence (DNA): TGTGCCAGCAGCGTAGTTAGCGGAAATGAGCAGTTCTTC. Its protein is CASSVVSGNEQFF.

This clonotype was detected ten times or more. The rearrangement uses TRBV12-3 or TRBV12-4 and TRBJ2-1; possibly TRBD1 or TRBD2 for D (5 bases each). The germline V and J ends were trimmed by 7 bases and 2 bases, with 12 bases remaining between them. The CDR3 consists of 14 residues. CDR3 sequence (DNA): TGTGCCAGCACCCCGGGACCGGCCTACAATGAGCAGTTCTTC. Its translation is CASTPGPAYNEQFF.

This clonotype came up many times. The rearrangement joins TRBV5-6 to TRBJ2-7; tentative D call: TRBD2 (5 bases). Germline-derived CDR1 and CDR2 are SGHDT and YYEEEE. The CDR3 length is 14 residues. V lost 0 bases and J lost 1, with 8 bases in between. CDR3 sequence reads: CASSLAGSSYEQYV. In DNA form, the CDR3 reads TGTGCCAGCAGCTTGGCGGGGTCTTCCTACGAGCAGTACGTC.

This chain links TRBV7-2 with TRBJ1-5; TRBD1 is a possible D gene (5 bases). The CDR3 length is 14 residues. Trimming cost V 4 bases and J 3 bases, with 10 bases left between them. Germline V lookup: CDR1 SGHTA, CDR2 FQGNSA. CDR3 sequence reads: CASSSDTLNQPQHF. DNA of the CDR3: TGTGCCAGCAGCTCGGACACTCTCAATCAGCCCCAGCATTTT.

The sample holds a few counts of this clonotype. The chain links TRBV6-1 to TRBJ2-3; 8 bases line up with TRBD2. V shed 6 bases and J 2 bases; nucleotides not matched to a gene: 10. The CDR3 sequence is 16 residues long. Per the germline V gene, CDR1 is MNHNS and CDR2 is SASEGT. The CDR3 spells CASSTAREGDTDTQYF. As DNA, the CDR3 is TGTGCCAGCAGCACGGCTCGGGAGGGGGACACAGATACGCAGTATTTT.

The chain recombines TRBV5-1 with TRBJ2-7; 11 nucleotides agree with TRBD1. This CDR3 is built from 15 residues. CDR1 is SGHRS and CDR2 is YFSETQ in the germline V gene. Germline trimming cut 4 bases from V and 6 bases from J; bases unmatched to any gene: 9. DNA of the CDR3: TGCGCCAGCAGCACCGGGACAGGGGGAGAGGGCGAGCAGTACGTC. Amino acid sequence: CASSTGTGGEGEQYV.

This clonotype has a handful of counts. This chain uses TRBV2 with TRBJ1-5; D gene unclear. V lost 1 base and J 0 bases, leaving 7 bases between the germline ends. The CDR3 extends over 15 amino acids. Per the germline V gene, CDR1 is SNHLY and CDR2 is FYNNEI. CDR3 residues: CASSEGQDSNQPQHF. The CDR3 DNA is TGTGCCAGCAGTGAAGGGCAGGATAGCAATCAGCCCCAGCATTTT.

This clonotype was observed a few times. This chain links TRBV11-2 with TRBJ2-6, with TRBD1 matching 7 bases. This CDR3 region has 15 residues. CDR1 and CDR2 (germline): SGHAT, FQNNGV. Trimming at V came to 6 bases and at J to 4 bases, leaving 6 bases not matched to a gene. This CDR3 is CASRRTGDGANVLTF. The CDR3 region has the DNA TGTGCCAGCAGACGCACAGGGGACGGGGCCAACGTCCTGACTTTC.

This clonotype was detected many times. This sequence joins TRBV15 and TRBJ2-1; 7 positions agree with TRBD2. Germline CDR1 is LNHNV and CDR2 is YYDKDF (reference sequence). The trim removed 5 bases at V and 10 bases at J, leaving 5 bases unmatched. This CDR3 comprises 12 residues. This CDR3 is CATSERDEEQFF. The CDR3 nucleotides are TGTGCCACCAGCGAGCGGGACGAAGAGCAGTTCTTC.

Many counts were recorded for this clonotype. The chain couples TRBV27 to TRBJ2-7, with D perhaps TRBD1 or TRBD2 (6 bases each). The CDR3 loop spans 15 amino acids. V lost 6 bases and J 5 bases, leaving 20 bases between the germline ends. CDR1 and CDR2 from the germline V gene are MNHEY and SMNVEV (reference sequence). The CDR3 here is CASRGGEHQGNEQYF. For the CDR3, the DNA is TGTGCCAGCAGGGGGGGAGAGCACCAGGGGAACGAGCAGTACTTC.

This sequence joins TRBV6-5 and TRBJ2-1; D remains unclear. Germline CDR1 and CDR2: MNHEY and SVGAGI. The CDR3 consists of 14 residues. Trimming took 6 bases from V and 6 from J, leaving 15 bases between them. The CDR3 protein is CASRHEELANEQFF. CDR3 nucleotides: TGTGCCAGCAGACACGAGGAACTTGCCAATGAGCAGTTCTTC.

In this sample, this clonotype turned up many times. The chain recombines TRBV29-1 with TRBJ2-2; D possibly matches TRBD1 or TRBD2 (6 bases each). The CDR3 runs 14 residues. The V gene lost 7 bases and the J gene lost 6 bases, with 18 bases spanning the gap. Germline V lookup: CDR1 SQVTM, CDR2 ANQGSEA. This CDR3 is CSALGGGLAGELFF. The CDR3 bases are TGCAGCGCCCTGGGGGGCGGGTTGGCCGGGGAGCTGTTTTTT.

This clonotype was recorded at least ten times. The CDR3 bases are TGTGCCAGCAGTTTATTCACTAGCGGGAGAGATACGCAGTATTTT. Amino acids: CASSLFTSGRDTQYF. This chain connects TRBV12-3 or TRBV12-4 to TRBJ2-3, with 11 bases lining up with TRBD2. This CDR3 spans 15 amino acids. V lost 2 bases and J lost 5; bases outside the gene matches: 3.

This clonotype was counted at least ten times. The rearrangement links TRBV9 to TRBJ2-3; TRBD1 matches 8 bases. J lost 0 bases, V lost 4 bases, and 7 bases had no gene match. Germline CDR1 SGDLS, CDR2 YYNGEE. CDR3 length equals 16 residues. CDR3 DNA sequence: TGTGCCAGCAGCCTTCGGACAGGGACTAGCACAGATACGCAGTATTTT. Translating gives CASSLRTGTSTDTQYF.

The rearrangement uses TRBV21-1 and TRBJ2-5; TRBD1 was called by the table and not checked on the DNA. TRBV21-1 is annotated as a pseudogene. The CDR3 totals 15 residues. The CDR3 sequence: CASKGGGRPQETQYF. The CDR3 nucleotides are TGTGCCAGCAAGGGGGGCGGGAGACCCCAAGAGACCCAGTACTTC.

This clonotype has at least ten counts. A read error may be the cause here, since a much bigger clone is one base away. The genes are TRBV7-2 and TRBJ2-7; D remains unclear. Per the germline V gene, CDR1 is SGHTA and CDR2 is FQGNSA. The CDR3 loop spans 11 amino acids. Trimming left V 4 bases short and J 3 bases short, with 4 bases between. The CDR3 DNA is TGTGCCAGCAGCTCCTTCTACGAGCAGTACTTC. The encoded protein is CASSSFYEQYF.

The chain links TRBV5-5 to TRBJ1-1; D is possibly TRBD1 (6 bases). The CDR3 contains 15 residues. The germline V and J ends were trimmed by 0 bases and 5 bases, with 14 bases remaining between them. The germline gives CDR1 SGHKS, CDR2 YYEKEE (reference sequence). The CDR3 DNA sequence: TGTGCCAGCAGCTTGGCCGGCAGGGGTGTGACTGAAGCTTTCTTT. Translating it yields CASSLAGRGVTEAFF.